Here is one T cell receptor beta chain with its context. Its recognized antigen is unknown. Base qualities are not recorded, but no much larger clone differs from it by a single base. The collaborating institutions used their own protocols to collect whole blood in K2EDTA tubes. For TCRbeta analysis, collaborator samples were shipped as frozen whole blood, as isolated PBMCs, or as DNA extracted from either sample type. The entry originates in a study of blood T cell repertoires in COVID-19 (TCRdb year 2020). Study-level background: Samples from collaborators originated in the United States, Italy and Spain and spanned both the acute and convalescent phases of COVID-19. HLA class I and class II types, where available, came from metadata supplied by the sample provider rather than from assay-based typing. Subjects who had been exposed to COVID-19, were actively infected with it, or had recovered from it provided the deeply sampled blood TCRbeta repertoires that made up the dataset. The material from the prospective study consisted of cDNA or gDNA derived from T cells, B-cell-depleted T cells, or PBMCs. Sample metadata almost always included a de-identified subject ID, COVID-19 status, age in years and sex. The repertoires were released in a freely available public database intended as a resource for research on the immune response to SARS-CoV-2. The samples were drawn from two sources: the first 160 participants of the ongoing ImmuneRACE study, and some 1,300 subjects contributed by 6 global collaborators.

The V end gives up 1 base and the J end 3 bases, leaving 5 bases in the junction not matched to a gene. Based on the germline V gene, the CDR1 and CDR2 sequences are SGHTA and FQGNSA. The CDR3, cysteine through phenylalanine, is 15 amino acids long. Only the CDR3 part of the read is kept: 45 bases, read in frame from the first base. TCRbeta CDR3 regions were amplified from genomic DNA by means of the immunoSEQ Assay, a bias-controlled multiplex PCR. Per the original workflow: The number of nucleated cells in each sample was estimated by amplification of reference gene primers within the assay. To quantify the absolute abundance of each unique TCRbeta CDR3 rearrangement, sequence reads were collapsed and filtered. Productive Simpson clonality was computed per sample as the square root of Simpson's diversity index over productive rearrangements. In TCRdb, the immuneACCESS table is reduced to in-frame sequences with V and J assigned. These tables do not hold every clone; where another copy was compared, an unresolved V gene accounts for under half, and the others remain unexplained. V, J and clone size were drawn from that table, and D and trimming were deduced from the DNA. The sample includes over 150,000 clones, with around 82% observed a single time. Around 9.9% of the sample comes from the top ten.

Overall study outcomes, separate from this receptor: The quantity of clinical and demographic metadata differed by source and by participant and was supplied without curation.

Sequences were obtained from peripheral blood. This clonotype was obtained from a man between 65 and 80 years old with active or convalescent COVID-19. The V and J segments used are TRBV7-2 and TRBJ1-1, and TRBD1 matches 7 of the central bases. In nucleotides, the sequence is TGTGCCAGCAGCTTAGGTGGGACAGCGTACACTGAAGCTTTCTTT. Its translation is CASSLGGTAYTEAFF.